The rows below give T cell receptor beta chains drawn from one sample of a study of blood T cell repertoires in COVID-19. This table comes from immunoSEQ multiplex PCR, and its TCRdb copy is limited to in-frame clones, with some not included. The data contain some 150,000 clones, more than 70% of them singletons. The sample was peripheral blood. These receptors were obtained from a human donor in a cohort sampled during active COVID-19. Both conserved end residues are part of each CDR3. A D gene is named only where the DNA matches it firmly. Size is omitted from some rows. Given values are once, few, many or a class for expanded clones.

cdr3_aa: CSVGTGSAYEQYF; cdr3_nt: TGCAGCGTTGGGACAGGCTCTGCCTACGAGCAGTACTTC; j_call: TRBJ2-7; clone_size: .; d_call: TRBD1; v_call: TRBV29-1
cdr3_aa: CASSLQGATNEKLFF; cdr3_nt: TGCGCCAGCAGCTTACAGGGGGCAACTAATGAAAAACTGTTTTTT; j_call: TRBJ1-4; clone_size: once; d_call: TRBD1; v_call: TRBV5-1
cdr3_aa: CASSPLPNTGELFF; cdr3_nt: TGCGCCAGCAGCCCCCTCCCCAACACCGGGGAGCTGTTTTTT; j_call: TRBJ2-2; clone_size: .; d_call: .; v_call: TRBV5-1
cdr3_aa: CASSSAGLASIGETQYF; cdr3_nt: TGTGCCAGCAGCTCGGCCGGACTAGCATCCATAGGGGAGACCCAGTACTTC; j_call: TRBJ2-5; clone_size: .; d_call: TRBD2; v_call: TRBV7-2
cdr3_aa: CASSRNQGELFF; cdr3_nt: TGTGCCAGCAGCCGTAATCAGGGGGAACTGTTTTTT; j_call: TRBJ1-4; clone_size: .; d_call: TRBD1; v_call: TRBV5-6
cdr3_aa: CASSPTGWNTEAFF; cdr3_nt: TGCGCCAGCAGCCCGACGGGGTGGAACACTGAAGCTTTCTTT; j_call: TRBJ1-1; clone_size: .; d_call: .; v_call: TRBV5-1
cdr3_aa: CASSLGLGARDEQYF; cdr3_nt: TGTGCCAGCAGCTTGGGGCTGGGGGCGAGGGACGAGCAGTACTTC; j_call: TRBJ2-7; clone_size: many; d_call: .; v_call: TRBV5-8
cdr3_aa: CASSSSWSGDEQFF; cdr3_nt: TGTGCCAGCAGCTCCAGCTGGAGCGGGGACGAGCAGTTCTTC; j_call: TRBJ2-1; clone_size: .; d_call: TRBD2; v_call: TRBV9
cdr3_aa: CASSPGTETLYEQYF; cdr3_nt: TGTGCCAGCAGCCCAGGGACAGAAACTCTCTACGAGCAGTACTTC; j_call: TRBJ2-7; clone_size: .; d_call: TRBD1; v_call: TRBV27
cdr3_aa: CASHPRHRGSGGGGYTF; cdr3_nt: TGTGCCAGTCACCCCAGGCACAGGGGGTCTGGTGGAGGGGGCTACACCTTC; j_call: TRBJ1-2; clone_size: .; d_call: TRBD1; v_call: TRBV19
cdr3_aa: CASTLPGQGREKLFF; cdr3_nt: TGTGCCAGCACTCTTCCGGGACAGGGGAGAGAAAAACTGTTTTTT; j_call: TRBJ1-4; clone_size: .; d_call: TRBD1; v_call: TRBV6-5
cdr3_aa: CASSPHSSNQPQHF; cdr3_nt: TGTGCCAGCAGCCCCCACAGTAGCAATCAGCCCCAGCATTTT; j_call: TRBJ1-5; clone_size: .; d_call: .; v_call: TRBV9
cdr3_aa: CASSLGANYGYTF; cdr3_nt: TGTGCCAGCAGCTTGGGAGCAAACTATGGCTACACCTTC; j_call: TRBJ1-2; clone_size: few; d_call: .; v_call: TRBV5-4